These 29 T cell receptor beta chains originate from one sample sequenced in a study of graft-versus-host responses after intestinal transplantation. Sequencing used immunoSEQ multiplex PCR; TCRdb keeps in-frame clones, though not all of them. The sample shows 40,000 to 55,000 clones, roughly 91% of them seen only once. The sequencing here drew on PBMCs, taken 524 days after transplant. These receptors were collected from a human patient who received an intestinal transplant, so some T cells may come from the graft donor.

The rearrangement joins TRBV27 to TRBJ1-5; D is perhaps TRBD1 (5 bases). The CDR3 runs to 14 residues. The germline CDR1 and CDR2 sequences are MNHEY and SMNVEV (reference sequence). Trimming removed 2 bases at V and 4 bases at J, with 9 bases between. The CDR3, as DNA: TGTGCCAGCAGTTTACGACAGCAAAATCAGCCCCAGCATTTT. This sequence encodes CASSLRQQNQPQHF.

This chain connects TRBV29-1 to TRBJ2-3, with D unclear. The CDR3 runs to 15 residues. V was pared by 2 bases and J by 5 bases, with 17 bases between. Germline CDR1 reads SQVTM; CDR2 reads ANQGSEA. The CDR3 spells CSVEPSQFWEDTQYF. In nucleotides, the CDR3 is TGCAGCGTTGAACCCTCCCAGTTTTGGGAAGATACGCAGTATTTT.

The V call is TRBV9, the J call TRBJ2-3; D not resolved. The CDR3 is 12 amino acids. Germline lookup yields CDR1 SGDLS and CDR2 YYNGEE. V shed 3 bases and J shed 2 bases, with 4 bases lying between them. The DNA for the CDR3 is TGTGCCAGCAGCGCGCTCACAGATACGCAGTATTTT. Its translation is CASSALTDTQYF.

The V gene is TRBV30, the J gene TRBJ2-1, with 10 bases lining up with TRBD1. J lost 8 bases, V lost 5 bases, and 12 bases had no gene match. Germline loops: CDR1 GTSNPN, CDR2 SVGIG (reference sequence). The CDR3 has 15 residues. In nucleotides, the CDR3 is TGTGCCTGGGATCCGGGACAGGGGTCAAGGGATGAGCAGTTCTTC. This sequence encodes CAWDPGQGSRDEQFF.

The chain carries TRBV7-9 and TRBJ1-4, with 7 bases aligning to TRBD1. The trim removed 3 bases at V and 9 bases at J, leaving 10 bases unmatched. From germline, CDR1 is SEHNR and CDR2 FQNEAQ (reference sequence). CDR3 length: 15 amino acids. For the CDR3, the DNA is TGTGCCAGCAGCTTCCGTGGGCAGGGGGATAAAAAACTGTTTTTT. This encodes CASSFRGQGDKKLFF.

This chain uses TRBV28 with TRBJ2-7, with D unclear. Germline assignment: CDR1 MDHEN and CDR2 SYDVKM. The germline V and J ends were trimmed by 7 bases and 2 bases, with 18 bases remaining between them. CDR3 length: 15 residues. The CDR3 nucleotides are TGTGCCAGCACCAAGTTCCCCGACGGACCCTACGAGCAGTACTTC. Its protein is CASTKFPDGPYEQYF.

This clone was detected only a few times. CDR3 in DNA: TGTGCCAGCAGACAGGGTGTGAGCAATCAGCCCCAGCATTTT. Translating it yields CASRQGVSNQPQHF. The V call is TRBV27, the J call TRBJ1-5, with a weak D call TRBD1 (6 bases). Germline-derived CDR1 and CDR2 are MNHEY and SMNVEV (reference sequence). The CDR3 extends over 14 amino acids. Trimming removed 6 bases at V and 1 base at J, with 10 bases between.

The chain has TRBV9 and TRBJ1-6; no clear D gene. CDR1 and CDR2 (germline): SGDLS, YYNGEE. Trimming removed 0 bases from V and 6 bases from J, with 4 bases in between. The CDR3 runs 13 residues. In DNA form, the CDR3 reads TGTGCCAGCAGCGTAGACAGTAATTCACCCCTCCACTTT. Encoded protein: CASSVDSNSPLHF.

This clone was counted once. This chain links TRBV6-6 with TRBJ2-7; 10 bases line up with TRBD1. V dropped 10 bases and J dropped 5; count of bases not matched to a gene: 8. Germline CDR1 and CDR2: MNHNY and SVGAGI (reference sequence). The CDR3 totals 13 residues. This chain's CDR3 is CAITGTGVDEQYF. The CDR3 nucleotides read TGTGCCATCACCGGGACAGGGGTTGACGAGCAGTACTTC.

CDR3 DNA sequence: TGTGCCAGCAGTACCGGGACATCTTTCACTGAAGCTTTCTTT. Residues: CASSTGTSFTEAFF. The rearrangement uses TRBV2 and TRBJ1-1; weak D call: TRBD1 (6 bases). V lost 5 bases to trimming and J lost 4 bases, with 14 bases between them. CDR3 length: 14 residues. The V gene's germline CDR1 is SNHLY and CDR2 FYNNEI.

The CDR3 loop reads CASSSTGGGTEAFF. Written as DNA, the CDR3 is TGTGCCAGCAGCTCGACAGGGGGGGGGACTGAAGCTTTCTTT. The rearrangement links TRBV7-6 to TRBJ1-1; 9 bases line up with TRBD1. V lost 4 bases to trimming and J lost 5 bases; unmatched junction nucleotides: 5. The CDR3 consists of 14 residues. In germline, CDR1 is SGHVS, CDR2 FNYEAQ. The entire variable domain, with the rest obtained from reference TRBV7-6 and TRBJ1-1, is as follows: GAGVSQSPRYKVTKRGQDVALRCDPISGHVSLYWYRQALGQGPEFLTYFNYEAQQDKSGLPNDRFSAERPEGSISTLTIQRTEQRDSAMYRCASSSTGGGTEAFFGQGTRLTVV.

The V and J genes are TRBV4-2 and TRBJ2-6; 7 bases agree with TRBD1. J gave up 1 base and V 0 bases, and 6 bases lay outside the gene matches. Germline CDR1 is LGHNA and CDR2 is YNFKEQ. The CDR3 runs to 18 residues. Written as DNA, the CDR3 is TGTGCCAGCAGCCAAGAAGCCACAGGGGCATCTGGGGCCAACGTCCTGACTTTC. It is translated as CASSQEATGASGANVLTF.

The rearrangement links TRBV7-2 to TRBJ2-5; 12 bases line up with TRBD2. In germline, CDR1 is SGHTA, CDR2 FQGNSA. The V segment lost 2 bases and the J segment 1 base; nucleotides outside the gene matches: 11. The CDR3 extends over 19 amino acids. CDR3 DNA sequence: TGTGCCAGCAGCTTAATAGTCCGGACTAGCGGGATCTTCCAAGAGACCCAGTACTTC. It specifies CASSLIVRTSGIFQETQYF.

The chain is built from TRBV5-4 and TRBJ1-4, with 11 bases that match TRBD1. This CDR3 is built from 18 residues. Germline V CDR1 and CDR2: SGHNT, YYREEE (reference sequence). J gave up 0 bases and V 4 bases, and 8 bases lay outside the gene matches. The CDR3 coding sequence is TGTGCCAGCAGCCTCCGGACAGGGGGCTCCGCAACTAATGAAAAACTGTTTTTT. As protein: CASSLRTGGSATNEKLFF. Complete variable domain (other parts from reference TRBV5-4 and TRBJ1-4): ETGVTQSPTHLIKTRGQQVTLRCSSQSGHNTVSWYQQALGQGPQFIFQYYREEENGRGNFPPRFSGLQFPNYSSELNVNALELDDSALYLCASSLRTGGSATNEKLFFGSGTQLSVL.

The chain has TRBV7-9 and TRBJ2-5; 9 bases are shared with TRBD2. CDR1 is SEHNR and CDR2 is FQNEAQ in the germline V gene (reference sequence). This CDR3 comprises 12 residues. V trimming: 6 bases; J trimming: 5 bases; junction bases outside the gene matches: 1. The CDR3 protein is CASSSGSETQYF. For the CDR3, the DNA is TGTGCCAGCAGTAGCGGGAGTGAGACCCAGTACTTC. Full variable domain (remainder filled in from reference TRBV7-9 and TRBJ2-5): DTGVSQNPRHKITKRGQNVTFRCDPISEHNRLYWYRQTLGQGPEFLTYFQNEAQLEKSRLLSDRFSAERPKGSFSTLEIQRTEQGDSAMYLCASSSGSETQYFGPGTRLLVL.

This sequence joins TRBV7-9 and TRBJ2-7; D may match TRBD1 or TRBD2 (5 bases each). The CDR3 is made up of 16 amino acids. Germline V gene lookup returns CDR1 SEHNR and CDR2 FQNEAQ (reference sequence). Trimming cost V 5 bases and J 0 bases, with 17 bases left between them. The CDR3 DNA is TGTGCCAGCAGCCCCCCCCGGGACGAGAGCTCCTACGAGCAGTACTTC. It codes for CASSPPRDESSYEQYF.

The CDR3 DNA sequence: TGTGCCAGCAGCTTCGACCCACAGGGGGCGTTGGCGAACGGCTACACCTTC. It specifies CASSFDPQGALANGYTF. The rearrangement uses TRBV7-2 and TRBJ1-2; the match to TRBD1 covers 9 bases. The CDR3 has 17 residues. Germline V lookup: CDR1 SGHTA, CDR2 FQGNSA. Trimming took 3 bases from V and 8 from J; bases not matched to a gene: 16.

The rearrangement joins TRBV5-1 to TRBJ2-7; 10 bases match TRBD2. The CDR3 has 17 residues. Per germline, CDR1 SGHRS and CDR2 YFSETQ. Germline trimming cut 1 base from V and 4 bases from J; bases unmatched to any gene: 11. The CDR3 nucleotides are TGCGCCAGCAGCTTGTACACTAGCGGGACCTGGGAATACGAGCAGTACTTC. Amino acid sequence: CASSLYTSGTWEYEQYF.

V is TRBV14 and J is TRBJ1-2; 7 bases match TRBD1. The CDR3 is 16 amino acids. Germline V lookup: CDR1 SGHDN, CDR2 FVKESK. V lost 1 base and J lost 7; bases outside the gene matches: 12. The CDR3 loop reads CASSQAQVPTGSGYTF. CDR3 coding DNA: TGTGCCAGCAGCCAAGCCCAAGTACCGACAGGGAGTGGCTACACCTTC.

The chain employs TRBV4-1 and TRBJ2-7; D gene ambiguous. V was pared by 1 base and J by 1 base, with 14 bases between. The CDR3 is made up of 16 amino acids. Germline V gene data show CDR1 as MGHRA and CDR2 as YSYEKL. CDR3 sequence reads: CASSQGLTWGSYEQYF. The CDR3 DNA is TGCGCCAGCAGCCAAGGCCTGACATGGGGTTCCTACGAGCAGTACTTC.

This chain connects TRBV25-1 to TRBJ1-1, with TRBD1 as a possible D gene (5 bases). Germline CDR1 is MGHDK and CDR2 is SYGVNS. The CDR3 runs to 15 residues. V gave up 7 bases and J gave up 4 bases, with 19 bases separating them. This CDR3 is CASIDSRDGGTEAFF. CDR3 nucleotides: TGTGCCAGCATAGACAGCAGGGACGGGGGCACTGAAGCTTTCTTT.

The V gene is TRBV4-3, the J gene TRBJ2-7; 10 positions match TRBD2. V was pared by 4 bases and J by 1 base, with 4 bases of the junction left unmatched. The CDR3 consists of 15 residues. Germline-derived CDR1 and CDR2 are LGHNA and YSLEER. This chain's CDR3 is CASSLLAGQSYEQYF. The CDR3 region has the DNA TGCGCCAGCAGCCTACTAGCGGGGCAATCCTACGAGCAGTACTTC.

Only a few counts were recorded for this clone. The J gene is TRBJ2-5, the V gene TRBV15, with D tentatively TRBD2 (5 bases). The CDR3 has 14 amino acids. From germline, CDR1 is LNHNV and CDR2 YYDKDF (reference sequence). Trimming took 2 bases from V and 5 from J, leaving 12 bases between them. DNA of the CDR3: TGTGCCACCAGCAGAACTAGTGGAAGGGAGACCCAGTACTTC. This encodes CATSRTSGRETQYF. The whole variable domain, remainder taken from reference TRBV15 and TRBJ2-5, is DAMVIQNPRYQVTQFGKPVTLSCSQTLNHNVMYWYQQKSSQAPKLLFHYYDKDFNNEADTPDNFQSRRPNTSFCFLDIRSPGLGDTAMYLCATSRTSGRETQYFGPGTRLLVL.

CDR3 coding DNA: TGTGCCAGCAGTGAAGCCGCCTCCATTCTTGCCTACGAGCAGTACTTC. As protein: CASSEAASILAYEQYF. The chain couples TRBV6-1 to TRBJ2-7; D unresolved. The V end was cut by 0 bases, the J end by 2 bases, with 14 bases between. CDR1 MNHNS and CDR2 SASEGT come from the germline V gene. The CDR3 spans 16 residues.

V gene TRBV10-2 combines with J gene TRBJ2-7, with no clear D. Germline assignment: CDR1 WSHSY and CDR2 SAAADI. Trimming stripped 1 base from V and 6 bases from J, with 13 bases between. The CDR3 totals 14 residues. CDR3 loop: CASSEFYPPTEQYF. The CDR3 bases are TGCGCCAGCAGTGAGTTCTACCCCCCGACCGAGCAGTACTTC.

The genes are TRBV7-2 and TRBJ1-5; no definite D call. Germline V gives CDR1 SGHTA, CDR2 FQGNSA. V lost 2 bases and J lost 4, with 15 bases in between. The CDR3 runs 16 residues. The CDR3 loop is CASSLFALGGNQPQHF. The DNA of the CDR3 is TGTGCCAGCAGCTTATTCGCCCTTGGAGGAAATCAGCCCCAGCATTTT.

Note on this clone: At one boundary the junction diverges from the germline segment, which might be a read error. The chain links TRBV20-1 to TRBJ2-7; perhaps TRBD2 as D (5 bases). CDR1 is DFQATT, CDR2 SNEGSKA, per germline (reference sequence). CDR3 size: 11 residues. CDR3 residues: CSARELDEQYF. CDR3 in DNA: TGCAGTGCTCGAGAACTAGACGAGCAGTACTTC.

V gene TRBV11-2 combines with J gene TRBJ1-1; no clear D. The ends were cut back, 5 bases at V and 8 bases at J, with 15 bases in the middle. CDR1 and CDR2 (germline): SGHAT, FQNNGV. This CDR3 is built from 13 residues. The CDR3 region has the DNA TGTGCCAGCAGCCCGTCACGGGGAGGGGAAGCTTTCTTT. Protein sequence: CASSPSRGGEAFF.

The V and J genes are TRBV2 and TRBJ2-6; D possibly uses TRBD1 or TRBD2 (5 bases each). Germline loops: CDR1 SNHLY, CDR2 FYNNEI. This CDR3 region has 15 residues. V was clipped by 7 bases and J by 2 bases, with 12 bases between them. The CDR3 is CASMGEKTGANVLTF. The CDR3 DNA sequence: TGTGCCAGCATGGGGGAAAAAACTGGGGCCAACGTCCTGACTTTC.